This TCR beta chain was sequenced for a study of blood T cell repertoires in COVID-19. About the research overall: Samples representing acute and convalescent COVID-19 were sourced from the United States, Italy and Spain. In each case, the material was cDNA or gDNA derived from T cells, B-cell-depleted T cells, or PBMCs.

The CDR3 length is 15 residues. Looked up from germline, CDR1 is MGHRA and CDR2 is YSYEKL. Between the trimmed V and J ends, which lost 2 bases and 0 bases, there was a span of 11 bases. In the original analysis: Reference gene primer amplification gave estimated nucleated cell counts. Libraries were prepared by immunoSEQ multiplex PCR; TCRdb keeps only in-frame clonotypes and omits some of them. The DNA gave D and trimming, while V, J and clone size come from that table. This sample has over 60,000 clones, with roughly 87% found just once. The sample taken for sequencing was peripheral blood. The receptor was derived from a woman at least 80 years old with acute or convalescent COVID-19. V gene TRBV4-1 combines with J gene TRBJ2-7; D gene ambiguous. The CDR3: CASSQTAGNSYEQYF. The CDR3 DNA follows: TGCGCCAGCAGCCAAACTGCAGGAAACTCCTACGAGCAGTACTTC.